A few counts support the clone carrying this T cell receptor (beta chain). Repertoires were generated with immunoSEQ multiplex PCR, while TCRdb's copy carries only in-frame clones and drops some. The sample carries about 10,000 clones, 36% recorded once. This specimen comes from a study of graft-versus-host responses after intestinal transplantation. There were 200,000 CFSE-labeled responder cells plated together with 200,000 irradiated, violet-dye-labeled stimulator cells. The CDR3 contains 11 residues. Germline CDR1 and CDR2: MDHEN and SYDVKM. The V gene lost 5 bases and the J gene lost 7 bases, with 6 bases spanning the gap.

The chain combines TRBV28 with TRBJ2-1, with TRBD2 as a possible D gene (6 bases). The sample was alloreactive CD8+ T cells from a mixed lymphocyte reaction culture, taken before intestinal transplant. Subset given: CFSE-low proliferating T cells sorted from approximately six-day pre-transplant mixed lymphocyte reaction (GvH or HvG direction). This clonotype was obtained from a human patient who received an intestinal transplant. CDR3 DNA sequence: TGTGCCAGCAGTGGGGGGAATGAGCAGTTCTTC. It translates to CASSGGNEQFF. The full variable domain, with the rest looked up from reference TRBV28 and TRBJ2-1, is DVKVTQSSRYLVKRTGEKVFLECVQDMDHENMFWYRQDPGLGLRLIYFSYDVKMKEKGDIPEGYSVSREKKERFSLILESASTNQTSMYLCASSGGNEQFFGPGTRLTVL.